The 20 T cell receptor beta chains given below trace back to one sample, sequenced in a study of shared clonotypes between healthy human individuals. Assay used: immunoSEQ multiplex PCR; TCRdb lists only in-frame clones, some missing. The table lists roughly 2.5 million clones, approximately 94% of them singletons. Specimen: naive CD4+ T cells sorted from blood. The subset here: CD45RA+ positively selected. The receptors shown here come from a man in his late teens or twenties in good health.

V is TRBV27 and J is TRBJ1-2, with D possibly TRBD1 on 5 matching bases. Germline V gene data show CDR1 as MNHEY and CDR2 as SMNVEV (reference sequence). Trimming removed 7 bases from V and 8 bases from J, with 17 bases in between. The CDR3 length is 13 residues. CDR3 loop: CASTRWGNQGYTF. The CDR3, as DNA: TGTGCCAGCACCAGGTGGGGGAATCAAGGCTACACCTTC.

This chain connects TRBV11-2 to TRBJ1-2; no reliable D call. Germline V lookup: CDR1 SGHAT, CDR2 FQNNGV. The V end was cut by 2 bases, the J end by 2 bases, with 12 bases between. This CDR3 is built from 15 residues. The CDR3 sequence is CASSLSATKNYGYTF. The CDR3 DNA reads TGTGCCAGCAGCTTATCAGCGACCAAAAACTATGGCTACACCTTC.

The chain carries TRBV18 and TRBJ2-7; TRBD2 matches at 8 bases. This CDR3 comprises 15 residues. J lost 0 bases, V lost 8 bases, and 9 bases had no gene match. Germline V gene sequence: CDR1 KGHSH, CDR2 LQKENI. CDR3 loop: CASLYTSGPSYEQYF. The CDR3 DNA reads TGTGCCAGCCTTTATACTAGCGGCCCCTCCTACGAGCAGTACTTC.

The genes are TRBV7-6 and TRBJ2-6; 7 bases are a match to TRBD1. CDR1 is SGHVS and CDR2 is FNYEAQ in the germline V gene. The CDR3 runs to 18 residues. The J segment lost 1 base and the V segment lost 3 bases, leaving 9 bases of the junction unmatched. CDR3 bases: TGTGCCAGCAGCTTGGTCGGGACAGCTACTTCTGGGGCCAACGTCCTGACTTTC. Protein sequence: CASSLVGTATSGANVLTF.

As regards this clone: The sample has other DNA sequences that encode this CDR3 too. The rearrangement uses TRBV10-3 and TRBJ1-6, with 8 bases that match TRBD1. Trimming cost V 2 bases and J 7 bases; bases outside gene matches: 4. CDR3 size: 15 residues. Germline lookup yields CDR1 ENHRY and CDR2 SYGVKD. The chain's CDR3 is CAISETGTGNSPLHF. The CDR3 DNA is TGTGCCATCAGTGAGACCGGGACAGGCAATTCACCCCTCCACTTT.

This clone occurred once. J is TRBJ2-7 and V is TRBV9, with D maybe TRBD1 (6 bases). CDR1 SGDLS and CDR2 YYNGEE come from the germline V gene. V dropped 4 bases and J dropped 0 bases, with 14 bases sitting between them. The CDR3 consists of 15 residues. CDR3 amino acids: CASSPRTESSYEQYF. The CDR3 bases are TGTGCCAGCAGCCCCCGGACAGAGAGCTCCTACGAGCAGTACTTC.

The CDR3: CASSSTSYGYTF. The CDR3 DNA follows: TGTGCCAGCAGTTCGACCTCCTATGGCTACACCTTC. This chain uses TRBV28 with TRBJ1-2; D gene unclear. Germline V gene data show CDR1 as MDHEN and CDR2 as SYDVKM. V lost 4 bases to trimming and J lost 4 bases, with 7 bases between them. The CDR3 sequence is 12 residues long.

This chain links TRBV9 with TRBJ2-3; 7 bases match TRBD1. The J segment lost 2 bases and the V segment lost 3 bases, leaving 3 bases of the junction unmatched. Germline CDR1 and CDR2: SGDLS and YYNGEE. This CDR3 comprises 14 residues. CDR3 coding DNA: TGTGCCAGCAGCGCCGAGGGGGCCACAGATACGCAGTATTTT. Protein: CASSAEGATDTQYF. The whole variable domain, remainder taken from reference TRBV9 and TRBJ2-3, is DSGVTQTPKHLITATGQRVTLRCSPRSGDLSVYWYQQSLDQGLQFLIQYYNGEERAKGNILERFSAQQFPDLHSELNLSSLELGDSALYFCASSAEGATDTQYFGPGTRLTVL.

The V and J genes are TRBV19 and TRBJ1-6, with TRBD1 matching 8 bases. With V trimmed by 3 bases and J by 8 bases, 3 bases remained unmatched. This CDR3 spans 14 amino acids. Germline CDR1 is LNHDA and CDR2 is SQIVND (reference sequence). DNA of the CDR3: TGTGCCAGTAGTATCCAGGGGGCGCATTCACCCCTCCACTTT. It is translated as CASSIQGAHSPLHF.

The chain links TRBV28 to TRBJ2-7; 8 bases fit TRBD2. The CDR3 covers 14 residues. In germline, CDR1 is MDHEN, CDR2 SYDVKM. After removal of 6 bases from V and 6 bases from J, the junction contained 10 bases not matched to a gene. CDR3 loop: CASSQTGGGGEQYF. The CDR3 DNA reads TGTGCCAGCAGCCAAACGGGAGGGGGGGGCGAGCAGTACTTC.

This clone showed up just a few times. The chain couples TRBV7-9 to TRBJ1-1; TRBD1 aligns across 10 bases. This CDR3 has 14 amino acids. Germline values: CDR1 SEHNR, CDR2 FQNEAQ (reference sequence). Unmatched junction bases numbered 10, after V lost 5 bases and J lost 10 bases. CDR3 protein: CASSQGQGLEAAFF. Written as DNA, the CDR3 is TGTGCCAGCAGCCAGGGACAGGGGCTAGAGGCAGCTTTCTTT.

This clone is a singleton in its sample. The rearrangement joins TRBV6-5 to TRBJ2-1, with D possibly matching TRBD2 (6 bases). Germline loops: CDR1 MNHEY, CDR2 SVGAGI. The CDR3 runs to 14 residues. V lost 5 bases and J 0 bases, leaving 8 bases between the germline ends. The CDR3 nucleotides read TGTGCCAGCAGTGGACTACGCTCCTACAATGAGCAGTTCTTC. It codes for CASSGLRSYNEQFF.

J is TRBJ2-7 and V is TRBV7-8; possibly TRBD1 for D (6 bases). The CDR3 is made up of 13 amino acids. V lost 5 bases to trimming and J lost 5 bases, with 13 bases between them. Germline-derived CDR1 and CDR2 are SGHVS and FQNEAQ. CDR3 sequence: CASSRGQKDEQYF. The CDR3 bases are TGTGCCAGCAGCCGAGGACAGAAGGACGAGCAGTACTTC.

V and J are TRBV10-3 and TRBJ2-7; unclear D gene. V lost 3 bases and J 0 bases, leaving 12 bases between the germline ends. Germline CDR1 ENHRY, CDR2 SYGVKD. This CDR3 is 15 amino acids long. CDR3 nucleotide sequence: TGTGCCATCAGTGATGTAGCCGCCCCCTCCTACGAGCAGTACTTC. As protein: CAISDVAAPSYEQYF.

The chain has TRBV5-4 and TRBJ1-2; perhaps TRBD1 as D (5 bases). This CDR3 is 15 amino acids long. Trimming took off 0 bases at V and 7 bases at J, with 16 bases between the two ends. Germline CDR1 SGHNT, CDR2 YYREEE (reference sequence). The CDR3 here is CASSLAGRSPSGYTF. The CDR3 DNA sequence: TGTGCCAGCAGCTTGGCGGGACGGAGCCCGTCTGGCTACACCTTC.

The chain is built from TRBV11-2 and TRBJ2-2, with 7 bases that match TRBD2. V lost 0 bases, J lost 7 bases, and 11 bases stayed unmatched. Germline V CDR1 and CDR2: SGHAT, FQNNGV. The CDR3 extends over 17 amino acids. This CDR3 reads CASSLDTERDGGGELFF. Here the CDR3 DNA reads TGTGCCAGCAGCTTAGATACCGAGCGGGATGGTGGCGGGGAGCTGTTTTTT.

The J gene is TRBJ1-2, the V gene TRBV28; possibly TRBD1 for D (5 bases). Trimming removed 3 bases at V and 4 bases at J, with 18 bases between. Germline V gene lookup returns CDR1 MDHEN and CDR2 SYDVKM. The length of the CDR3 is 16 residues. The CDR3, as DNA: TGTGCCAGCAGTTTGGCCACAGCGGGGCTAAGCTATGGCTACACCTTC. It specifies CASSLATAGLSYGYTF.

This chain connects TRBV29-1 to TRBJ2-1, with 8 bases aligning to TRBD1. The CDR3 has 12 amino acids. Germline CDR1 is SQVTM and CDR2 is ANQGSEA. V was pared by 7 bases and J by 6 bases, with 5 bases of the junction left unmatched. The chain's CDR3 is CSAQQGGNEQFF. DNA of the CDR3: TGCAGCGCACAACAGGGGGGCAATGAGCAGTTCTTC.

The rearrangement joins TRBV27 to TRBJ1-5, with D unresolved. Germline V gives CDR1 MNHEY, CDR2 SMNVEV (reference sequence). V was trimmed by 1 base and J by 1 base, leaving 8 bases between them. The CDR3 is 15 residues long. The CDR3 spells CASSLFSMSNQPQHF. CDR3 in DNA: TGTGCCAGCAGTTTATTCTCGATGAGCAATCAGCCCCAGCATTTT.

This chain connects TRBV6-6 to TRBJ2-5, with TRBD2 matching 7 bases. The DNA end is a closer match to TRBJ2-7, so the J assignment may be wrong. This CDR3 spans 15 amino acids. Germline CDR1 and CDR2: MNHNY and SVGAGI (reference sequence). The CDR3 region has the DNA TGTGCCAGCAGTAGCGGGACCGAACGAACCTACGAGCAGTACTTC. Residues: CASSSGTERTYEQYF.